What follows are 16 T cell receptor beta chains derived from one specimen sequenced in a study of cytotoxic CD8 clonotypes in ibrutinib-treated CLL. Using immunoSEQ multiplex PCR, the repertoire was profiled, and TCRdb retains in-frame clones only, with some absent. The sample lists some 150,000 clones, about 80% occurring once. The sequenced sample was PBMCs, obtained after 12 months of ibrutinib treatment. The receptors shown here come from a human donor with chronic lymphocytic leukemia.

The CDR3 loop reads CASSPKNRGDHYGYTF. The CDR3 nucleotides are TGTGCCAGCAGCCCTAAAAACAGGGGGGACCACTATGGCTACACCTTC. The chain has TRBV5-4 and TRBJ1-2, with 8 bases identical to TRBD1. This CDR3 is built from 16 residues. The germline gives CDR1 SGHNT, CDR2 YYREEE (reference sequence). V shed 4 bases and J 3 bases; nucleotides not matched to a gene: 11. The complete variable domain, with remaining parts taken from reference TRBV5-4 and TRBJ1-2, reads ETGVTQSPTHLIKTRGQQVTLRCSSQSGHNTVSWYQQALGQGPQFIFQYYREEENGRGNFPPRFSGLQFPNYSSELNVNALELDDSALYLCASSPKNRGDHYGYTFGSGTRLTVV.

The CDR3 DNA reads as TGTGCCAGCAGCTTTGACAGCTCTGGAAACACCATATATTTT. It is translated as CASSFDSSGNTIYF. V and J are TRBV7-2 and TRBJ1-3, with a weak D call TRBD1 (5 bases). CDR1 and CDR2 from the germline V gene are SGHTA and FQGNSA. This CDR3 is 14 amino acids long. V was cut by 3 bases and J by 0 bases, with 6 bases left in between.

This clone was recorded at least ten times. The chain joins TRBV9 to TRBJ1-5, with D unresolved. CDR3 length: 15 amino acids. Germline lookup yields CDR1 SGDLS and CDR2 YYNGEE. The germline V and J ends were trimmed by 3 bases and 1 base, with 11 bases remaining between them. The CDR3 coding sequence is TGTGCCAGCAGCGCCGACGGTGGGAGCAATCAGCCCCAGCATTTT. Encoded protein: CASSADGGSNQPQHF.

This chain joins TRBV6-5 and TRBJ2-7; 8 positions match TRBD1. The CDR3 has 15 amino acids. V lost 2 bases to trimming and J lost 7 bases; unmatched junction nucleotides: 10. Germline CDR1 MNHEY, CDR2 SVGAGI. In DNA form, the CDR3 reads TGTGCCAGCAGTTACCTCGGACAGGGTGAATCGGAGCAGTACTTC. Its protein is CASSYLGQGESEQYF.

J is TRBJ1-1 and V is TRBV7-2; the match to TRBD1 covers 7 bases. The CDR3 has 14 residues. Germline V gene lookup returns CDR1 SGHTA and CDR2 FQGNSA. Trimming took 3 bases from V and 6 from J; bases not matched to a gene: 7. CDR3 DNA: TGTGCCAGCAGCTTTGACAGGGTGACCCCTGAAGCTTTCTTT. Residues: CASSFDRVTPEAFF.

This chain links TRBV28 with TRBJ1-3, with D uncertain. Between the trimmed V and J ends, which lost 3 bases and 1 base, there was a span of 7 bases. From germline, CDR1 is MDHEN and CDR2 SYDVKM. There are 14 residues in the CDR3. This CDR3 reads CASSLVGSGNTIYF. The CDR3 DNA sequence: TGTGCCAGCAGTTTGGTGGGGTCTGGAAACACCATATATTTT.

This clone showed up just once. This chain connects TRBV6-5 to TRBJ1-2, with 7 positions matching TRBD1. With V trimmed by 10 bases and J by 5 bases, 10 bases remained unmatched. The germline V gene has CDR1 MNHEY and CDR2 SVGAGI. The CDR3 spans 13 residues. For the CDR3, the DNA is TGTGCCATAAAGCCACAGGGGCGTTATGGCTACACCTTC. Its protein product is CAIKPQGRYGYTF.

The chain is built from TRBV4-1 and TRBJ1-4; D call uncertain. Germline lookup yields CDR1 MGHRA and CDR2 YSYEKL. V dropped 0 bases and J dropped 0 bases, with 14 bases sitting between them. The CDR3 totals 18 residues. CDR3 sequence reads: CASSQDALSATTNEKLFF. The CDR3 coding sequence is TGCGCCAGCAGCCAAGATGCCTTGTCGGCCACAACTAATGAAAAACTGTTTTTT.

The rearrangement links TRBV18 to TRBJ2-7; 10 nucleotides match TRBD1. CDR3 length: 15 residues. The germline CDR1 and CDR2 sequences are KGHSH and LQKENI. Germline trimming cut 4 bases from V and 2 bases from J; bases unmatched to any gene: 5. The CDR3 nucleotides are TGTGCCAGCTCACTGACAGGGGGCGCAGCCTACGAGCAGTACTTC. Its protein is CASSLTGGAAYEQYF.

This rearrangement joins TRBV7-8 to TRBJ2-2; 13 bases agree with TRBD2. V lost 2 bases to trimming and J lost 7 bases; unmatched junction nucleotides: 13. Germline-derived CDR1 and CDR2 are SGHVS and FQNEAQ. The CDR3 extends over 19 amino acids. CDR3 nucleotides: TGTGCCAGCAGCTTACTAAGGACTAGCGGGAGTTACGGGTACGGGGAGCTGTTTTTT. It yields the protein CASSLLRTSGSYGYGELFF.

This rearrangement joins TRBV5-4 to TRBJ2-1, with 7 bases matching TRBD2. The V segment lost 2 bases and the J segment 9 bases; nucleotides outside the gene matches: 11. The CDR3 length is 15 residues. CDR1 is SGHNT and CDR2 is YYREEE in the germline V gene (reference sequence). For the CDR3, the DNA is TGTGCCAGCAGCTTTACTAGCGCCTCCCGGGGTGAGCAGTTCTTC. This sequence encodes CASSFTSASRGEQFF. The full variable domain, with the rest looked up from reference TRBV5-4 and TRBJ2-1, is ETGVTQSPTHLIKTRGQQVTLRCSSQSGHNTVSWYQQALGQGPQFIFQYYREEENGRGNFPPRFSGLQFPNYSSELNVNALELDDSALYLCASSFTSASRGEQFFGPGTRLTVL.

The chain joins TRBV4-1 to TRBJ2-7; tentative D call: TRBD1 (5 bases). The CDR3 has 15 residues. V was pared by 0 bases and J by 1 base, with 10 bases between. In germline, CDR1 is MGHRA, CDR2 YSYEKL. CDR3 sequence (DNA): TGCGCCAGCAGCCAAGATCCCCCAGGGTCCTACGAGCAGTACTTC. It is translated as CASSQDPPGSYEQYF.

V and J are TRBV6-5 and TRBJ2-5; TRBD1 aligns across 10 bases. The germline V gene encodes CDR1 MNHEY and CDR2 SVGAGI. CDR3 length: 15 amino acids. With 6 bases clipped from V and 5 bases from J, the junction kept 9 bases outside the gene matches. The CDR3 DNA sequence: TGTGCCAGCAGACTCCAGACAGGGGGCTCGGAGACCCAGTACTTC. This translates into CASRLQTGGSETQYF.

The V call is TRBV5-1, the J call TRBJ1-2; D not certain. Germline V gene sequence: CDR1 SGHRS, CDR2 YFSETQ. The CDR3 is 14 amino acids. V dropped 0 bases and J dropped 1 base, with 7 bases sitting between them. The CDR3 reads CASSLAGGNYGYTF. As DNA, the CDR3 is TGCGCCAGCAGCTTGGCTGGTGGTAACTATGGCTACACCTTC.

This chain links TRBV13 with TRBJ2-5, with 7 bases that match TRBD2. The length of the CDR3 is 17 residues. CDR1 is PRHDT and CDR2 is FYEKMQ in the germline V gene (reference sequence). V shed 3 bases and J 5 bases; nucleotides not matched to a gene: 15. The CDR3 DNA reads as TGTGCCAGCAGCTTTTCCATGACCGAAGGACTAGTGGAGACCCAGTACTTC. Amino acids: CASSFSMTEGLVETQYF.

V usage is TRBV9 and J usage is TRBJ2-5; 8 bases match TRBD1. The length of the CDR3 is 16 residues. Unmatched junction bases numbered 9, after V lost 0 bases and J lost 5 bases. CDR1 and CDR2 (germline): SGDLS, YYNGEE. Here the CDR3 DNA reads TGTGCCAGCAGCGTAGCTGTACAGGGGGTAGCGGAGACCCAGTACTTC. This translates into CASSVAVQGVAETQYF.